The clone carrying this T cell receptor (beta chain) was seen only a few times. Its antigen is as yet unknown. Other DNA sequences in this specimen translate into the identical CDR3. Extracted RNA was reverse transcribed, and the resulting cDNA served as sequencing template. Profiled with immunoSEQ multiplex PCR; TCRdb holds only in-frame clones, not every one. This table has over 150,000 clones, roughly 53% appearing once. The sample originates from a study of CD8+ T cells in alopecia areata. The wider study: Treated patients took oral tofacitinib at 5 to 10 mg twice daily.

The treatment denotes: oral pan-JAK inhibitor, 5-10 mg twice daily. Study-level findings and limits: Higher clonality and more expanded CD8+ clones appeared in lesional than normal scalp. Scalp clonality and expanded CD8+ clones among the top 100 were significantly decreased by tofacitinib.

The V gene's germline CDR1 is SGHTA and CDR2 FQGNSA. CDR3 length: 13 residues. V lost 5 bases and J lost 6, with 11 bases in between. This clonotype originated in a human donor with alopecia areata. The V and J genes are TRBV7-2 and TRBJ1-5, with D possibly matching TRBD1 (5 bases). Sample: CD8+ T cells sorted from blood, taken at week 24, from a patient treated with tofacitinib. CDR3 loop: CASSPGAGQPQHF. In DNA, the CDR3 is TGTGCCAGCAGCCCCGGGGCGGGTCAGCCCCAGCATTTT.